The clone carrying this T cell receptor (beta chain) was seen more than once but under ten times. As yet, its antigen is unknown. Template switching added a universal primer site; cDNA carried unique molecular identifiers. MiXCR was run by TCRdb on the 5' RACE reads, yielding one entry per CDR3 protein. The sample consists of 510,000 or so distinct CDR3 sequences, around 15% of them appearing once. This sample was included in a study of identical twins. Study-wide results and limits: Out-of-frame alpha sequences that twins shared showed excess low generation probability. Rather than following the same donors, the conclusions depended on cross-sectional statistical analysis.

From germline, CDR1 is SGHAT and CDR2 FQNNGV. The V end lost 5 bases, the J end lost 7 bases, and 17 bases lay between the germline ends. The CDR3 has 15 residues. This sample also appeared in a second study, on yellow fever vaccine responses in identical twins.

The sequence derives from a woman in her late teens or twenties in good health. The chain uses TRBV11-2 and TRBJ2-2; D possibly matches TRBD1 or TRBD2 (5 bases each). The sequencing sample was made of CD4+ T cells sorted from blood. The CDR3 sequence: CASSPHGGGIGELFF. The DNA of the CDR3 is TGTGCCAGCAGCCCCCATGGGGGTGGCATCGGGGAGCTGTTTTTT.